The source of this TCR beta chain is a study of blood T cell repertoires in COVID-19. About the research overall: COVID-19 samples collected from the United States, Italy and Spain covered acute and convalescent phases. T cells, B-cell-depleted T cells, or PBMCs provided the cDNA or gDNA that served as material.

Per the authors' pipeline: Using reference gene primer amplification, nucleated cell counts were estimated. Some clones are missing from TCRdb's copy, which holds only in-frame ones; the method was immunoSEQ multiplex PCR. Clone size and V and J calls were adopted from that table, with D and trimming inferred from the DNA. The data show roughly 220,000 clones, 86% seen once. The CDR3 is 15 amino acids. With 9 bases clipped from V and 6 bases from J, the junction kept 12 bases outside the gene matches. Germline CDR1 reads MNHEY; CDR2 reads SMNVEV (reference sequence). What was sequenced was peripheral blood. This TCR was recovered from a man aged 25 to 40 who had recovered from COVID-19. The rearrangement joins TRBV27 to TRBJ2-7, with TRBD1 identical over 12 bases. CDR3 coding DNA: TGTGCCAGGCCCCCCCAACCGGGACAGGGGGCCGAGCAGTACTTC. As protein: CARPPQPGQGAEQYF.